The TCR beta chain described here comes from a study of T cells after yellow fever vaccination. Germline V gives CDR1 MNHEY, CDR2 SVGAGI. CDR3 size: 11 residues. V was shortened by 4 bases and J by 7 bases, with 5 bases between the two germline ends. This clonotype was seen a handful of times. TCRdb re-called the 5' RACE reads with MiXCR, one entry per CDR3 protein. The data hold 450,000 to 550,000 distinct CDR3 sequences, with roughly a fifth observed a single time. The receptor was derived from a man aged 25 to 40 who received the YFV17D yellow fever vaccine. The specimen comprised PBMCs, sampled 15 days after the yellow fever booster vaccination. V and J are TRBV6-5 and TRBJ2-4; D not certain. The CDR3 DNA follows: TGTGCCAGCAGTTTTAAGAACATTCAGTACTTC. It specifies CASSFKNIQYF.